Sequencing of this TCR beta chain was carried out in a study of CD8+CD57+ T cells in acquired aplastic anemia. Study outcomes and limitations: Patients versus controls showed no significant CD8+ Simpson's diversity difference. Some 27 CD8+ CDR3 sequences were shared between patients and controls.

An expansion of CD8+CD57+ cells by flow cytometry had been shown in patients chosen for sequencing. As a group, the patients uniformly had severe acquired aplastic anemia. Sampling of blood occurred while the patients had still received no therapy. CDR3 length: 14 residues. Germline V CDR1 and CDR2: DFQATT, SNEGSKA (reference sequence). V was pared by 5 bases and J by 9 bases, with 17 bases between. With regard to this clonotype: The target antigen is unknown.

The use of genomic DNA as template underpinned the TCR beta VDJ and CDR3 profiling. TCRdb processed the reads anew with MiXCR; each CDR3 protein has one entry. Counted here are 150,000 or so distinct CDR3 sequences, under 55% occurring once; the ten biggest clones make up roughly 3.1%. The chain links TRBV20-1 to TRBJ1-6, with D possibly being TRBD1 (5 bases). The clonotype was recovered from a human donor with aplastic anemia. The sequenced material came from sorted CD4+, CD8+, or CD8+CD57+ T cells (not recorded which) from PBMCs. The CDR3 is CSAPFGQGFSPLHF. In nucleotides, the CDR3 is TGCAGTGCTCCATTTGGGCAGGGTTTTTCACCCCTCCACTTT.